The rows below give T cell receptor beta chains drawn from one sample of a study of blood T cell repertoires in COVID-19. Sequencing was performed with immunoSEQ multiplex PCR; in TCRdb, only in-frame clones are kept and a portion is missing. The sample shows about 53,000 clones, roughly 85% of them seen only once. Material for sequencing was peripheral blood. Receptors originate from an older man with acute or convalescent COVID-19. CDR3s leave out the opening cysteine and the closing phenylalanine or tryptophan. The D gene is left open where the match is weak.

ASKGGRGSTDTQY,TRBJ2-3,-,TRBV10-1
ASTHRAGANVLT,TRBJ2-6,-,TRBV19
ASSQRTNLEQY,TRBJ2-7,-,TRBV4-1
ASSADRANTGELF,TRBJ2-2,TRBD1,TRBV9
ASSLRVGNSYEQY,TRBJ2-7,-,TRBV28
ASSPLNPDRAGNTIY,TRBJ1-3,TRBD1,TRBV3-1/TRBV3-2
ASSAGGYEQY,TRBJ2-7,-,TRBV11-2
ASSPGTGGYGYT,TRBJ1-2,TRBD1,TRBV3-1/TRBV3-2
ASSWTSGGNEQF,TRBJ2-1,TRBD2,TRBV7-3
ASSLSGGGRGELF,TRBJ2-2,TRBD2,TRBV27
ASSVGQGVYNEQF,TRBJ2-1,TRBD1,TRBV5-4
ASSLAGLAKNYEQY,TRBJ2-7,TRBD2,TRBV5-6
ASSDRRNYGYT,TRBJ1-2,-,TRBV2
ASSLSGTSVNEQF,TRBJ2-1,TRBD2,TRBV5-1
ASEETGGGYEQY,TRBJ2-7,TRBD1,TRBV5-1
ASNGGFRDGELF,TRBJ2-2,-,TRBV5-6
ASSRQGRNTEAF,TRBJ1-1,TRBD1,TRBV25-1
ASSFWGGRETQY,TRBJ2-5,TRBD2,TRBV11-2
ASSPQQAGGSYNEQF,TRBJ2-1,TRBD2,TRBV7-8
ASNYGTGYAGELF,TRBJ2-2,TRBD1,TRBV2
ASTPTPRDREAF,TRBJ1-1,-,TRBV6-5
AISEKELGTEAF,TRBJ1-1,-,TRBV10-3
ATKYRDRYEQY,TRBJ2-7,TRBD1,TRBV10-3
ASSLNRDTYEQY,TRBJ2-7,-,TRBV11-2
ASSFGTGLEPLH,TRBJ1-6,TRBD1,TRBV11-2
ASSDQNVGVSEAF,TRBJ1-1,-,TRBV18
ASSQDRGTYGYT,TRBJ1-2,TRBD1,TRBV19
ASSPTGLGEKLF,TRBJ1-4,-,TRBV5-6
ASSLGGGNTQY,TRBJ2-3,TRBD2,TRBV11-1
ASSFQGRGTGTMNTEAF,TRBJ1-1,TRBD1,TRBV5-1
ASSLPRDRGTGELF,TRBJ2-2,TRBD1,TRBV5-8
ASSSPGLAGPTDTQY,TRBJ2-3,TRBD2,TRBV18
ASSIGTEADYTEAF,TRBJ1-1,TRBD1,TRBV19
ASSLTTGSGANVLT,TRBJ2-6,-,TRBV27
ASSQEPDSLETQY,TRBJ2-5,-,TRBV4-2
ASSSPTGGFGYT,TRBJ1-2,TRBD1,TRBV6-5
ATGTGNTEAF,TRBJ1-1,-,TRBV15
ASTTGPNTGELF,TRBJ2-2,-,TRBV6-6
ASSPLGTGEETQY,TRBJ2-5,TRBD1,TRBV4-1
ASGNRDRDGYT,TRBJ1-2,TRBD1,TRBV6-5
ASSERGFGNTIY,TRBJ1-3,-,TRBV6-1
ASSPGGLAGGYQETQY,TRBJ2-5,TRBD2,TRBV5-4
ASSLRRGDSPLH,TRBJ1-6,-,TRBV5-1
ASSPQYEQY,TRBJ2-7,-,TRBV18
ASSQDRMTGNTEAF,TRBJ1-1,-,TRBV4-1
ASSQGELAVPGELF,TRBJ2-2,-,TRBV4-2
ASSRRTGTGYQPQH,TRBJ1-5,TRBD1,TRBV7-2
ASSQDRGLGGKVRSYEQY,TRBJ2-7,TRBD2,TRBV3-1/TRBV3-2
ASSPPSGNEQF,TRBJ2-1,-,TRBV18
ASSLVASGGAGNEQF,TRBJ2-1,TRBD2,TRBV5-1
ASSRGGPGNTIY,TRBJ1-3,-,TRBV11-2
ASSYFPGEPLH,TRBJ1-6,-,TRBV6-2/TRBV6-3
ASSPTGLKNTGELF,TRBJ2-2,TRBD1,TRBV5-1
ASSDGTGRNTIY,TRBJ1-3,TRBD1,TRBV6-1
ATGTSGGPEYNEQF,TRBJ2-1,TRBD2,TRBV24-1
ASSEAGRTVGRHEQY,TRBJ2-7,-,TRBV3-1/TRBV3-2
ASSPTTGTGNTIY,TRBJ1-3,-,TRBV7-8
ASSSQKRGRTNTEAF,TRBJ1-1,TRBD1,TRBV6-2/TRBV6-3